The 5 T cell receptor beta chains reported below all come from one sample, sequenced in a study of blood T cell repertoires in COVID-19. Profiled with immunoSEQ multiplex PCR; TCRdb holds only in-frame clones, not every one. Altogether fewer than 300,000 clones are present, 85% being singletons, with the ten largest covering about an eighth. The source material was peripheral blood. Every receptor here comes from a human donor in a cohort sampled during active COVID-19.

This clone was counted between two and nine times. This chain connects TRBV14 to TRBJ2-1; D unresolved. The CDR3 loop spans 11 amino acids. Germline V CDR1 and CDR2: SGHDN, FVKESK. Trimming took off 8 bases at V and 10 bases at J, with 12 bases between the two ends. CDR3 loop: CASAVSVEQFF. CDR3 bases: TGTGCCAGCGCGGTCAGCGTCGAGCAGTTCTTC.

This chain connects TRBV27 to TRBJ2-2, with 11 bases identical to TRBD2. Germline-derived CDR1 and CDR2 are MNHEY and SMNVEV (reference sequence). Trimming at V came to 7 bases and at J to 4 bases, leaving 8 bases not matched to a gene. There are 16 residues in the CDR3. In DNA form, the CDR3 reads TGTGCCAGCACCAATCGGCTAGCGGGAGGCACCGGGGAGCTGTTTTTT. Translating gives CASTNRLAGGTGELFF.

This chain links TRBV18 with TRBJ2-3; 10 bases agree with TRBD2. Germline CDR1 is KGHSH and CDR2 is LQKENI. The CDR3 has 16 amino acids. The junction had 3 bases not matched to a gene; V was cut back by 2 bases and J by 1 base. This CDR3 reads CASSPTGTSGTDTQYF. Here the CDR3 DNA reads TGTGCCAGCTCACCAACCGGGACTAGCGGCACAGATACGCAGTATTTT.

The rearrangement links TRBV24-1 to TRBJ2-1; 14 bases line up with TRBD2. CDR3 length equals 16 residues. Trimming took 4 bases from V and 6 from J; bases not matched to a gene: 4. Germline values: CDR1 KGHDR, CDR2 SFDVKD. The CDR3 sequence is CATSDLTSGRGNEQFF. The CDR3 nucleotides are TGTGCCACCAGTGACCTGACTAGCGGGAGGGGCAATGAGCAGTTCTTC.

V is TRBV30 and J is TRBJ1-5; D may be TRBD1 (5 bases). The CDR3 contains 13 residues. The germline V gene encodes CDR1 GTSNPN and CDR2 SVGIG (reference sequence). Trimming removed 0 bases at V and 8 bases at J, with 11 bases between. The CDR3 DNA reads TGTGCCTGGAGTGTGATGGGGCCGGAGCCCCAGCATTTT. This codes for CAWSVMGPEPQHF.